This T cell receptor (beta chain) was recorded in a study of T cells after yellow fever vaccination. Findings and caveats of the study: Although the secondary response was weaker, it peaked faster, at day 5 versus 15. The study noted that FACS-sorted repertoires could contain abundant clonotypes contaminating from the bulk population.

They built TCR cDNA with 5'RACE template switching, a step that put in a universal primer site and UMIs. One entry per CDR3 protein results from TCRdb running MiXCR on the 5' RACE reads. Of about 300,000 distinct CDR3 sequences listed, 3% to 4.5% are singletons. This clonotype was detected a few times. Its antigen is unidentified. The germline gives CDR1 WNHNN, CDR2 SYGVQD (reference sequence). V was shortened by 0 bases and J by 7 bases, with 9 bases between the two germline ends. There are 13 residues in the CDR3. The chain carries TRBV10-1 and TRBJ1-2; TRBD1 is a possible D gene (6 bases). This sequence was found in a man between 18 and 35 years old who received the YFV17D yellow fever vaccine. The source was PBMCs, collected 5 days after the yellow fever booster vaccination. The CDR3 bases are TGCGCCAGCAGTGAGTCCAGGGGTGGTGGCTACACCTTC. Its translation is CASSESRGGGYTF.